This T cell receptor beta chain appears in the sequencing data of a study of T cell responses to AZD1222 COVID-19 vaccine. Looking at the study overall: Analysis merged second doses at about 4 or about 12 weeks.

This table comes from immunoSEQ multiplex PCR, and its TCRdb copy is limited to in-frame clones, with some not included. The data contain about 110,000 clones, 70% to 90% of them seen just once; the ten biggest clones take up 2.5% to 4%. Whole-study results and caveats: Spike regions recognized by vaccine-associated CD4 TCRs spanned the protein, led by 160-218 and 743-854. Repertoires were collected only later (after the peak T cell response had occurred).

Looked up from germline, CDR1 is SNHLY and CDR2 is FYNNEI. V was shortened by 0 bases and J by 6 bases, with 11 bases between the two germline ends. This CDR3 comprises 14 residues. Comments on this clone: The antigen is unknown.

The sequencing here drew on peripheral blood, taken on day 0 of AZD1222 vaccination. The source is an adult in good health. The rearrangement uses TRBV2 and TRBJ1-1; D unclear. The CDR3: CASSEALRGPEAFF. The CDR3 region has the DNA TGTGCCAGCAGTGAAGCGCTTCGAGGGCCTGAAGCTTTCTTT.